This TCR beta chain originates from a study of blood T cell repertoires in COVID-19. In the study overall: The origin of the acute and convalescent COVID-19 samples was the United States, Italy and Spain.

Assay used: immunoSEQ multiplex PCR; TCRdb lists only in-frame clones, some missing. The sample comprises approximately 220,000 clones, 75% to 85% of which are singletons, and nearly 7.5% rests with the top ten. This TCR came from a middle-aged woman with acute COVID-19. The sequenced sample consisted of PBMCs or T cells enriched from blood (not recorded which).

The DNA for the CDR3 is TGTGCCAGCAGCGTAGACGGGGAGGCCTATGGCTACACCTTC. This sequence encodes CASSVDGEAYGYTF. The gene calls are TRBV9 and TRBJ1-2; D not resolved. CDR3 length: 14 amino acids. Germline CDR1 reads SGDLS; CDR2 reads YYNGEE. V was shortened by 0 bases and J by 4 bases, with 10 bases between the two germline ends.